This T cell receptor beta chain is drawn from a study of blood T cell repertoires in COVID-19. Study context: COVID-19 samples from acute and convalescent phases originated in the United States, Italy and Spain.

Living in under 30 US areas, the participants were between about 18 and 95 years of age. Donors were grouped by their self-reported clinical history. J gave up 7 bases and V 10 bases, and 8 bases lay outside the gene matches. Germline assignment: CDR1 KGHSH and CDR2 LQKENI. CDR3 length: 15 residues. Original processing notes: Amplification of reference gene primers provided the estimated nucleated cell counts. TCRdb keeps only in-frame clones here, not all; method: immunoSEQ multiplex PCR. The V and J calls and clone size were taken over from that table, and D and trimming were inferred from the DNA. The table has 250,000 to 300,000 clones, approximately 84% seen once.

The sequencing input was PBMCs or T cells enriched from blood (not recorded which). This receptor was taken from a man in his forties or fifties who had recovered from COVID-19. The chain uses TRBV18 and TRBJ2-2, with TRBD2 identical over 14 bases. CDR3 in amino acids: CAIKPGLAGDGELFF. DNA for the CDR3: TGTGCCATCAAACCGGGACTAGCGGGAGACGGGGAGCTGTTTTTT.